A single sample gave rise to the 28 T cell receptor beta chains below, sequenced in a study of PD-1 blockade in classical Hodgkin lymphoma (TCRdb year 2020). To prepare the library, the immunoSEQ multiplex PCR assay was applied. Entries here come from immuneACCESS through TCRdb and include only in-frame sequences with V and J called. Some clones fail to appear in such tables; in the studies checked, an unresolved V gene covers under half of the shortfall, and the cause of the remainder is unknown. The sample table records 23,000 or so clones; roughly 85% of these occur just once. The ten largest account for approximately 12% of the sample. According to the study, the label for this sample's time point signals: cycle 4 day 1 (C4D1), after 6 weeks of nivolumab. Every trial patient had relapsed following autologous stem cell transplantation, and prior brentuximab vedotin exposure was what differed among cohorts A, B and C.

This specimen consisted of peripheral blood mononuclear cells (PBMCs), obtained before the fourth cycle of nivolumab. Source of these receptors: a human donor with classical Hodgkin lymphoma.

The rearrangement uses TRBV25-1 and TRBJ2-5, with D perhaps TRBD1 (6 bases). The ends were cut back, 6 bases at V and 4 bases at J, with 15 bases in the middle. Germline lookup yields CDR1 MGHDK and CDR2 SYGVNS. The CDR3 covers 14 residues. As DNA, the CDR3 is TGTGCCAGCAGCGAGAGGGGGACCGGAGAGACCCAGTACTTC. Translating gives CASSERGTGETQYF.

Of note for this clone: The sample carries other DNA sequences with the same CDR3. This chain connects TRBV6-4 to TRBJ1-1, with D unresolved. This CDR3 is built from 13 residues. With 0 bases removed from V and 2 bases from J, the gap between germline ends came to 4 bases. The germline V gene encodes CDR1 MRHNA and CDR2 SNTAGT. In nucleotides, the CDR3 is TGTGCCAGCAGTGACTCGGACAACACTGAAGCTTTCTTT. Its protein is CASSDSDNTEAFF.

The chain employs TRBV9 and TRBJ2-3; no clear D gene. Trimming removed 0 bases at V and 1 base at J, with 6 bases between. This CDR3 has 14 residues. Germline CDR1 is SGDLS and CDR2 is YYNGEE. The CDR3, as DNA: TGTGCCAGCAGCGTAGAGCCTCGCACAGATACGCAGTATTTT. Its translation is CASSVEPRTDTQYF.

The CDR3 region has the DNA TGTGCCAGCGGATCCGATTCACCCCTCCACTTT. Translating gives CASGSDSPLHF. The chain combines TRBV28 with TRBJ1-6; no firm D call. V gave up 8 bases and J gave up 8 bases, with 7 bases separating them. Per the germline V gene, CDR1 is MDHEN and CDR2 is SYDVKM. The CDR3 covers 11 residues.

V usage is TRBV18 and J usage is TRBJ1-3; D is unresolved. The V end was cut by 2 bases, the J end by 2 bases, with 4 bases between. Germline CDR1 and CDR2: KGHSH and LQKENI. The CDR3 has 13 residues. This CDR3 is CASSPGPGNTIYF. CDR3 nucleotides: TGTGCCAGCTCACCAGGACCTGGAAACACCATATATTTT.

The chain uses TRBV5-6 and TRBJ2-2, with D possibly TRBD2 on 6 matching bases. The ends were cut back, 2 bases at V and 0 bases at J, with 8 bases in the middle. The CDR3 consists of 15 residues. The germline V gene encodes CDR1 SGHDT and CDR2 YYEEEE. The CDR3, as DNA: TGTGCCAGCAGCTTTGGCGGGACGAACACCGGGGAGCTGTTTTTT. Protein product: CASSFGGTNTGELFF.

The V and J genes are TRBV11-2 and TRBJ2-7; the D is unclear. The CDR3 contains 18 residues. Per germline, CDR1 SGHAT and CDR2 FQNNGV. Trimming took off 1 base at V and 0 bases at J, with 19 bases between the two ends. The CDR3 here is CASSLVGFQDGSSYEQYF. The CDR3 coding sequence is TGTGCCAGCAGCTTAGTCGGTTTCCAGGACGGCAGCTCCTACGAGCAGTACTTC.

This clone was recorded only once. V gene TRBV5-5 combines with J gene TRBJ2-1; perhaps D is TRBD1 or TRBD2 (5 bases each). Germline lookup yields CDR1 SGHKS and CDR2 YYEKEE (reference sequence). Between the trimmed V and J ends, which lost 2 bases and 2 bases, there was a span of 8 bases. The CDR3 has 14 residues. The chain's CDR3 is CASSFGGPYNEQFF. Written as DNA, the CDR3 is TGTGCCAGCAGCTTTGGGGGACCCTACAATGAGCAGTTCTTC.

This clone was recorded a few times. J is TRBJ2-5 and V is TRBV7-2, with D maybe TRBD2 (7 bases). This CDR3 region has 15 residues. V lost 1 base, J lost 4 bases, and 13 bases lay in between. Germline V gene lookup returns CDR1 SGHTA and CDR2 FQGNSA. CDR3 sequence reads: CASSLGGGRVETQYF. The CDR3 DNA sequence: TGTGCCAGCAGCTTAGGGGGGGGGCGAGTAGAGACCCAGTACTTC.

The V gene is TRBV9, the J gene TRBJ2-7, with D maybe TRBD1 (6 bases). This CDR3 spans 14 amino acids. CDR1 SGDLS and CDR2 YYNGEE come from the germline V gene. V lost 0 bases and J 3 bases, leaving 10 bases between the germline ends. The CDR3 loop reads CASSVGGPGYEQYF. CDR3 DNA: TGTGCCAGCAGCGTAGGGGGGCCAGGCTACGAGCAGTACTTC.

In its sample, this clone was seen a few times. The chain carries TRBV4-2 and TRBJ1-6; no clear D. The CDR3 spans 15 residues. Trimming took off 1 base at V and 10 bases at J, with 14 bases between the two ends. CDR1 is LGHNA and CDR2 is YNFKEQ in the germline V gene. The CDR3 region is CASSQASGLGSPLHF. The CDR3 coding sequence is TGTGCCAGCAGCCAAGCCAGCGGGCTCGGATCACCCCTCCACTTT.

The V call is TRBV19, the J call TRBJ2-5; D tentatively reads TRBD1 or TRBD2 (6 bases each). The DNA end is a closer match to TRBJ2-7, so the J assignment may be wrong. The CDR3 contains 15 residues. From germline, CDR1 is LNHDA and CDR2 SQIVND (reference sequence). Here the CDR3 reads CASSRGTSRGYEQYF. The CDR3 nucleotides read TGTGCCAGTAGTAGAGGGACTTCCAGGGGCTACGAGCAGTACTTC.

The chain links TRBV6-6 to TRBJ1-1; the D gene is possibly TRBD1 (5 bases). V lost 4 bases, J lost 6 bases, and 9 bases lay in between. The germline V gene encodes CDR1 MNHNY and CDR2 SVGAGI (reference sequence). The CDR3 length is 12 residues. CDR3 residues: CASSFRASEAFF. The CDR3 DNA sequence: TGTGCCAGCAGTTTCAGGGCTTCTGAAGCTTTCTTT.

In nucleotides, the CDR3 is TGTGCCAGCAGCCCTCAAGACGACATTCCCCAGCATTTT. It encodes CASSPQDDIPQHF. This chain links TRBV7-2 with TRBJ1-5; D not certain. The V end lost 5 bases, the J end lost 10 bases, and 15 bases lay between the germline ends. This CDR3 comprises 13 residues. Germline V gene data show CDR1 as SGHTA and CDR2 as FQGNSA.

V is TRBV7-9 and J is TRBJ2-7; no definite D call. Trimming cost V 3 bases and J 0 bases, with 15 bases left between them. Germline V gene lookup returns CDR1 SEHNR and CDR2 FQNEAQ (reference sequence). The CDR3 has 16 amino acids. The CDR3, as DNA: TGTGCCAGCAGCTTCGCCGGACCGACGAGCTCCTACGAGCAGTACTTC. Protein: CASSFAGPTSSYEQYF.

The gene calls are TRBV11-3 and TRBJ2-2; TRBD1 matches 7 bases. The CDR3 has 15 amino acids. CDR1 and CDR2 from the germline V gene are SGHNT and YENEEA. V lost 5 bases, J lost 2 bases, and 5 bases stayed unmatched. In nucleotides, the CDR3 is TGTGCCAGCAGCCCAGGGACAGCCAACACCGGGGAGCTGTTTTTT. Translated, it gives CASSPGTANTGELFF.

The chain recombines TRBV5-5 with TRBJ1-4, with no clear D. The CDR3 loop spans 16 amino acids. The germline CDR1 and CDR2 sequences are SGHKS and YYEKEE (reference sequence). V lost 4 bases and J 0 bases, leaving 13 bases between the germline ends. CDR3 DNA sequence: TGTGCCAGCAGCGTGAGTTACGGTGCAACTAATGAAAAACTGTTTTTT. As protein: CASSVSYGATNEKLFF.

The V gene is TRBV6-5, the J gene TRBJ2-7, with 8 positions matching TRBD1. The CDR3 loop spans 13 amino acids. Germline CDR1 MNHEY, CDR2 SVGAGI. Trimming removed 8 bases from V and 5 bases from J; junction bases left unmatched: 8. The CDR3 bases are TGTGCCAGCTCACGGACAGGGACCAACGAGCAGTACTTC. This translates into CASSRTGTNEQYF.

J is TRBJ1-5 and V is TRBV7-2, with 7 bases lining up with TRBD1. The CDR3 contains 13 residues. Trimming took 6 bases from V and 5 from J; bases not matched to a gene: 4. Germline CDR1 reads SGHTA; CDR2 reads FQGNSA. The CDR3 DNA reads as TGTGCCAGCAGTCGACAGGGAGATCAGCCCCAGCATTTT. Encoded protein: CASSRQGDQPQHF.

This chain links TRBV7-6 with TRBJ1-1, with D perhaps TRBD1 (5 bases). The CDR3 extends over 14 amino acids. Germline assignment: CDR1 SGHVS and CDR2 FNYEAQ. Deletions cut 1 base from V and 1 base from J, with 7 bases between. The CDR3 loop is CASSLVGENTEAFF. In DNA, the CDR3 is TGTGCCAGCAGCTTAGTAGGGGAGAACACTGAAGCTTTCTTT.

This chain connects TRBV7-8 to TRBJ1-1; a weak D match, TRBD1 (5 bases). The CDR3 consists of 11 residues. Trimming removed 3 bases at V and 11 bases at J, with 10 bases between. Germline values: CDR1 SGHVS, CDR2 FQNEAQ. In DNA form, the CDR3 reads TGTGCCAGCAGCTTCGAGGCAGGGGCTTTCTTT. It codes for CASSFEAGAFF.

V and J are TRBV5-5 and TRBJ2-1; D unclear. Looked up from germline, CDR1 is SGHKS and CDR2 is YYEKEE (reference sequence). V was shortened by 0 bases and J by 6 bases, with 13 bases between the two germline ends. CDR3 length: 15 residues. This chain's CDR3 is CASSLGGTPLNEQFF. The CDR3 coding sequence is TGTGCCAGCAGCTTGGGTGGCACTCCCCTCAATGAGCAGTTCTTC.

The genes are TRBV7-3 and TRBJ1-6, with 7 bases aligning to TRBD1. V trimming: 6 bases; J trimming: 14 bases; junction bases outside the gene matches: 7. The CDR3 length is 12 residues. CDR1 and CDR2 from the germline V gene are SGHTA and FQGTGA. The CDR3 loop reads CASSYRGGTLHF. CDR3 nucleotide sequence: TGTGCCAGCAGTTACAGGGGAGGGACCCTCCACTTT. Variable domain in full (rest from reference TRBV7-3 and TRBJ1-6): GAGVSQTPSNKVTEKGKYVELRCDPISGHTALYWYRQSLGQGPEFLIYFQGTGAADDSGLPNDRFFAVRPEGSVSTLKIQRTERGDSAVYLCASSYRGGTLHFGNGTRLTVT.

The J gene is TRBJ1-5, the V gene TRBV4-1; TRBD1 matches 10 bases. Per germline, CDR1 MGHRA and CDR2 YSYEKL. The CDR3 covers 16 residues. V gave up 0 bases and J gave up 4 bases; unmatched junction bases: 3. In DNA form, the CDR3 reads TGCGCCAGCAGCCAAGACCCGGGACAGGGGAATCAGCCCCAGCATTTT. Residues: CASSQDPGQGNQPQHF.

V and J are TRBV6-5 and TRBJ2-7; the D is unclear. Looked up from germline, CDR1 is MNHEY and CDR2 is SVGAGI. V gave up 4 bases and J gave up 2 bases, with 6 bases separating them. The length of the CDR3 is 12 residues. This CDR3 reads CASSSQTYEQYF. The DNA for the CDR3 is TGTGCCAGCAGTTCACAAACCTACGAGCAGTACTTC.

The gene calls are TRBV2 and TRBJ2-1; D gene uncertain. Trimming pared 8 bases from V and 0 bases from J, leaving 11 bases between. Germline lookup yields CDR1 SNHLY and CDR2 FYNNEI. The CDR3 totals 14 residues. The CDR3 nucleotides are TGTGCCAGCGTCAAGGGCCACTCCTACAATGAGCAGTTCTTC. Residues: CASVKGHSYNEQFF.

This chain links TRBV29-1 with TRBJ2-7, with TRBD1 identical over 8 bases. CDR3 length equals 16 residues. Trimming took 1 base from V and 0 from J; bases not matched to a gene: 8. Per germline, CDR1 SQVTM and CDR2 ANQGSEA. This CDR3 is CSVEVPTGEGSYEQYF. CDR3 sequence (DNA): TGCAGCGTTGAAGTCCCGACAGGGGAAGGCTCCTACGAGCAGTACTTC.

The V gene is TRBV5-1, the J gene TRBJ2-1; D is possibly TRBD2 (5 bases). V was trimmed by 0 bases and J by 4 bases, leaving 11 bases between them. CDR1 SGHRS and CDR2 YFSETQ come from the germline V gene. This CDR3 contains 15 residues. CDR3 coding DNA: TGCGCCAGCAGCTTGGAAAGCGGCAAGTACAATGAGCAGTTCTTC. Its protein product is CASSLESGKYNEQFF.